This passage covers 24 T cell receptor beta chains from one sample sequenced in a study of cytomegalovirus exposure and HLA in healthy donors. Researchers ran the PCR with 60 Vbeta and 13 Jbeta primers. Only in-frame clones appear in the TCRdb table, and some are missing; sequencing was by immunoSEQ multiplex PCR. The sample lists 100,000 to 120,000 clones; 60% to 85% were seen once. The sample comprised PBMCs. All receptors derive from a man aged 35 to 55 in good health and CMV-seronegative.

The chain has TRBV5-6 and TRBJ1-1; 9 bases align to TRBD1. Trimming cost V 6 bases and J 4 bases; bases outside gene matches: 7. Germline V lookup: CDR1 SGHDT, CDR2 YYEEEE. The CDR3 consists of 14 residues. CDR3 residues: CASIQTGGRTEAFF. Here the CDR3 DNA reads TGTGCCAGCATTCAAACAGGGGGCCGCACTGAAGCTTTCTTT.

The chain combines TRBV27 with TRBJ1-2; 8 nucleotides align to TRBD1. Germline CDR1 is MNHEY and CDR2 is SMNVEV (reference sequence). The CDR3 sequence is 15 residues long. V lost 2 bases and J lost 4; bases outside the gene matches: 6. For the CDR3, the DNA is TGTGCCAGCAGTTTAGGGAGGACAGGGTTCTATGGCTACACCTTC. Encoded protein: CASSLGRTGFYGYTF.

This clone was observed a single time. The genes are TRBV4-1 and TRBJ1-2; 7 positions match TRBD1. Germline CDR1 reads MGHRA; CDR2 reads YSYEKL. Trimming at V came to 0 bases and at J to 8 bases, leaving 6 bases not matched to a gene. The length of the CDR3 is 14 residues. The CDR3 nucleotides are TGCGCCAGCAGCCAAGATGAGGGGGCGAGGGGCTACACCTTC. Amino acid sequence: CASSQDEGARGYTF.

The V and J genes are TRBV5-1 and TRBJ2-2; D unresolved. With 0 bases removed from V and 6 bases from J, the gap between germline ends came to 15 bases. This CDR3 region has 16 residues. The germline CDR1 and CDR2 sequences are SGHRS and YFSETQ. The CDR3 is CASSLDSIGWPGELFF. For the CDR3, the DNA is TGCGCCAGCAGCTTGGACAGCATAGGATGGCCCGGGGAGCTGTTTTTT.

The chain recombines TRBV29-1 with TRBJ2-5, with D perhaps TRBD2 (6 bases). The J call may be faulty, since TRBJ2-7 better matches the DNA end. Looked up from germline, CDR1 is SQVTM and CDR2 is ANQGSEA. CDR3 length: 14 residues. The CDR3 DNA reads as TGCAGCGTTGAACGTGCGGAGGGAACTTACGAGCAGTACTTC. Encoded protein: CSVERAEGTYEQYF.

J is TRBJ1-3 and V is TRBV29-1; maybe TRBD1 (5 bases). CDR1 is SQVTM and CDR2 is ANQGSEA in the germline V gene. The V and J ends lost 3 bases and 3 bases respectively, with 6 bases between them. The CDR3 length is 12 residues. DNA for the CDR3: TGCAGCGTTGAGGGGCTTGGAAACACCATATATTTT. Translation gives CSVEGLGNTIYF.

A few counts support this clone. The J gene is TRBJ1-6, the V gene TRBV6-5; a possible D gene is TRBD1 (5 bases). This CDR3 has 14 residues. V dropped 5 bases and J dropped 5 bases, with 10 bases sitting between them. The germline gives CDR1 MNHEY, CDR2 SVGAGI. The CDR3 is CASSPTGDNSPLHF. CDR3 bases: TGTGCCAGCAGTCCCACAGGAGATAATTCACCCCTCCACTTT.

V gene TRBV6-5 combines with J gene TRBJ1-2, with D possibly being TRBD1 (6 bases). Trimming shortened V by 7 bases and J by 4 bases, and 13 bases separated the two germline ends. The CDR3 length is 13 residues. Germline CDR1 and CDR2: MNHEY and SVGAGI. The CDR3 DNA is TGTGCCAGCACCTTAACAGGGCGCTATGGCTACACCTTC. It yields the protein CASTLTGRYGYTF.

The V and J genes are TRBV29-1 and TRBJ2-5; possibly TRBD2 for D (6 bases). V was trimmed by 6 bases and J by 0 bases, leaving 11 bases between them. CDR3 length: 13 amino acids. Germline CDR1 reads SQVTM; CDR2 reads ANQGSEA. The CDR3 coding sequence is TGCAGCGTCGCCGGCGGGGACCAAGAGACCCAGTACTTC. Protein product: CSVAGGDQETQYF.

This chain links TRBV11-1 with TRBJ2-1; the match to TRBD2 covers 9 bases. Germline loops: CDR1 SGHAT, CDR2 FQDESV (reference sequence). With V trimmed by 1 base and J by 9 bases, 7 bases remained unmatched. The CDR3 is 15 residues long. CDR3 DNA sequence: TGTGCCAGCAGCTTAGGGCGGGGGGGCCTAGGTGAGCAGTTCTTC. Translated, it gives CASSLGRGGLGEQFF.

This clone was seen a handful of times. The chain has TRBV2 and TRBJ1-5, with TRBD1 matching 7 bases. The CDR3 consists of 15 residues. The germline V gene has CDR1 SNHLY and CDR2 FYNNEI. The V gene end was trimmed by 6 bases and the J gene end by 5 bases; junction bases not matched to a gene: 10. The CDR3 bases are TGTGCCAGCAGAGGGATCCGGGACAGAGATCAGCCCCAGCATTTT. Protein sequence: CASRGIRDRDQPQHF.

This chain links TRBV10-2 with TRBJ1-5; 9 bases map to TRBD1. Unmatched junction bases numbered 5, after V lost 3 bases and J lost 5 bases. CDR3 length: 15 residues. Per germline, CDR1 WSHSY and CDR2 SAAADI. The CDR3 DNA is TGCGCCAGCAGTGATAGGACAGGGGCGGATCAGCCCCAGCATTTT. It is translated as CASSDRTGADQPQHF.

This chain connects TRBV6-5 to TRBJ1-4; perhaps TRBD1 as D (5 bases). Germline V gene lookup returns CDR1 MNHEY and CDR2 SVGAGI. This CDR3 region has 14 residues. V lost 6 bases and J 4 bases, leaving 12 bases between the germline ends. The CDR3, as DNA: TGTGCCAGCAGCCCGACACAGGTTAATGAAAAACTGTTTTTT. Its protein is CASSPTQVNEKLFF.

This chain joins TRBV5-1 and TRBJ2-7, with D possibly TRBD1 on 6 matching bases. This CDR3 is 17 amino acids long. Germline assignment: CDR1 SGHRS and CDR2 YFSETQ. Trimming left V 0 bases short and J 0 bases short, with 16 bases between. The CDR3 loop reads CASSLAGKGVSSYEQYF. Here the CDR3 DNA reads TGCGCCAGCAGCTTGGCGGGTAAGGGGGTGAGCTCCTACGAGCAGTACTTC.

This clone appeared once. The gene calls are TRBV5-6 and TRBJ2-3, with TRBD2 identical over 10 bases. The CDR3 extends over 16 amino acids. V was clipped by 0 bases and J by 1 base; unmatched bases: 2. Per germline, CDR1 SGHDT and CDR2 YYEEEE. In DNA, the CDR3 is TGTGCCAGCAGCTTGGATACTAGCGGGGGCACAGATACGCAGTATTTT. Protein: CASSLDTSGGTDTQYF.

The chain carries TRBV6-5 and TRBJ1-1, with D possibly matching TRBD1 (5 bases). Trimming shortened V by 0 bases and J by 4 bases, and 9 bases separated the two germline ends. Germline values: CDR1 MNHEY, CDR2 SVGAGI. This CDR3 comprises 14 residues. CDR3 protein: CASSYSLGGTEAFF. The CDR3 nucleotides are TGTGCCAGCAGTTACTCCCTGGGGGGCACTGAAGCTTTCTTT.

This clone was detected many times. The chain is built from TRBV6-1 and TRBJ2-1; TRBD1 matches 10 bases. Trimming removed 2 bases from V and 9 bases from J; junction bases left unmatched: 13. There are 17 residues in the CDR3. CDR1 is MNHNS, CDR2 SASEGT, per germline. The CDR3 is CASSEFRGTGVGSEQFF. DNA of the CDR3: TGTGCCAGCAGTGAATTTAGAGGGACAGGGGTAGGAAGTGAGCAGTTCTTC.

V is TRBV12-5 and J is TRBJ2-1; 8 nucleotides agree with TRBD1. The CDR3 totals 13 residues. Losses at the gene ends were 7 bases for V and 8 bases for J; bases not matched to a gene: 7. The V gene's germline CDR1 is LGHNT and CDR2 FRNRAP. The CDR3 sequence is CASDTGTGHEQFF. The CDR3 DNA reads TGTGCTAGTGATACCGGGACAGGTCATGAGCAGTTCTTC.

This chain joins TRBV11-2 and TRBJ1-2; D uncertain. Looked up from germline, CDR1 is SGHAT and CDR2 is FQNNGV. The CDR3 consists of 14 residues. V gave up 4 bases and J gave up 0 bases, with 9 bases separating them. The DNA for the CDR3 is TGTGCCAGCAGCTCCCTCCCTACTAACTATGGCTACACCTTC. As protein: CASSSLPTNYGYTF.

The gene calls are TRBV7-9 and TRBJ1-3, with D unclear. Germline V lookup: CDR1 SEHNR, CDR2 FQNEAQ (reference sequence). The CDR3 extends over 14 amino acids. The V and J ends lost 5 bases and 0 bases respectively, with 8 bases between them. The DNA for the CDR3 is TGTGCCAGCAGCCGTCCGCGCTCTGGAAACACCATATATTTT. Translated: CASSRPRSGNTIYF.

V gene TRBV6-1 combines with J gene TRBJ2-1; TRBD2 aligns across 13 bases. Germline lookup yields CDR1 MNHNS and CDR2 SASEGT. This CDR3 region has 20 residues. The V gene end was trimmed by 4 bases and the J gene end by 0 bases; junction bases not matched to a gene: 12. The CDR3 is CASSASGLAGQKTSYNEQFF. CDR3 in DNA: TGTGCCAGCAGTGCTTCGGGACTAGCGGGGCAAAAGACCTCCTACAATGAGCAGTTCTTC.

The V gene is TRBV7-2, the J gene TRBJ2-7; D uncertain. Germline loops: CDR1 SGHTA, CDR2 FQGNSA. V lost 3 bases to trimming and J lost 5 bases, with 8 bases between them. CDR3 size: 12 residues. The CDR3: CASSFIQDEQYF. The CDR3 DNA is TGTGCCAGCAGCTTTATCCAGGACGAGCAGTACTTC.

The chain employs TRBV6-6 and TRBJ1-5; TRBD1 might be the D (6 bases). CDR1 and CDR2 from the germline V gene are MNHNY and SVGAGI (reference sequence). The CDR3 totals 14 residues. V was trimmed by 5 bases and J by 3 bases, leaving 11 bases between them. CDR3 bases: TGTGCCAGCAGTATTAGACAGGTCAATCAGCCCCAGCATTTT. Residues: CASSIRQVNQPQHF.

This clone was seen only a few times. The CDR3 reads CASSGRGSTEAFF. For the CDR3, the DNA is TGTGCCAGCAGTGGAAGAGGGAGTACTGAAGCTTTCTTT. The rearrangement uses TRBV6-1 and TRBJ1-1, with no clear D. Trimming took off 4 bases at V and 5 bases at J, with 11 bases between the two ends. This CDR3 contains 13 residues. Germline V gives CDR1 MNHNS, CDR2 SASEGT.